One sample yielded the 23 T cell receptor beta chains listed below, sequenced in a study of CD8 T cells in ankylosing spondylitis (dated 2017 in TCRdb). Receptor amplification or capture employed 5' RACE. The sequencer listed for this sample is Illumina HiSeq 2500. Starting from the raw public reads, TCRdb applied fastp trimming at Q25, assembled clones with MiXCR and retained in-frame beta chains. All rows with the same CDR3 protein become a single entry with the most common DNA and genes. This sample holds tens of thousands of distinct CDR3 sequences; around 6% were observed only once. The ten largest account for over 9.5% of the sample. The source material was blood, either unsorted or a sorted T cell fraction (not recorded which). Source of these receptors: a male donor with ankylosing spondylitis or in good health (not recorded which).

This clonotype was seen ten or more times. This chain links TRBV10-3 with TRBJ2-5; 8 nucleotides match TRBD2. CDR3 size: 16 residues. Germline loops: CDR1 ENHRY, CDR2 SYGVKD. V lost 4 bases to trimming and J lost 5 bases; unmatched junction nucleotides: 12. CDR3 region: CAISASSRGVGETQYF. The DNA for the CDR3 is TGTGCCATCAGTGCCTCCTCGCGGGGGGTCGGGGAGACCCAGTACTTC.

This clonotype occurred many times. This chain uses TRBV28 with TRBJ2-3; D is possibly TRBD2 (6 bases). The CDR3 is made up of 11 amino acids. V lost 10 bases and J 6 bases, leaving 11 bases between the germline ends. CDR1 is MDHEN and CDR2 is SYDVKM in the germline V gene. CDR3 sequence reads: CATRRGDTQYF. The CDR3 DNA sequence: TGTGCCACCCGCCGGGGGGATACGCAGTATTTT.

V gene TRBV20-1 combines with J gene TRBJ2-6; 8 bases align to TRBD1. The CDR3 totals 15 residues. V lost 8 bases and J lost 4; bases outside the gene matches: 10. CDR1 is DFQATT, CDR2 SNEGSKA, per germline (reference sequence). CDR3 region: CSSGTGYRGANVLTF. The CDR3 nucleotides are TGCAGTTCCGGGACAGGCTACCGCGGGGCCAACGTCCTGACTTTC.

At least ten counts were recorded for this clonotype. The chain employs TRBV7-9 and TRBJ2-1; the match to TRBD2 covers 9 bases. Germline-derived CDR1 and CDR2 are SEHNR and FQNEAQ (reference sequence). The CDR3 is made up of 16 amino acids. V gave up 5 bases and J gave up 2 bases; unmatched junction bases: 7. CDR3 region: CASSPTTSGPYNEQFF. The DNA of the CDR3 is TGTGCCAGCAGCCCGACCACTAGCGGGCCCTACAATGAGCAGTTCTTC. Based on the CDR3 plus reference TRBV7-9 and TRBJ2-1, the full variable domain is DTGVSQNPRHKITKRGQNVTFRCDPISEHNRLYWYRQTLGQGPEFLTYFQNEAQLEKSRLLSDRFSAERPKGSFSTLEIQRTEQGDSAMYLCASSPTTSGPYNEQFFGPGTRLTVL.

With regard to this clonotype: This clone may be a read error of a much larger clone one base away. DNA for the CDR3: TGTGTCAGCAAGCTGACAGGGGCGACTGAAGCTTTCTTT. Translated, it gives CVSKLTGATEAFF. V and J are TRBV12-3 or TRBV12-4 and TRBJ1-1, with 8 bases lining up with TRBD1. The CDR3 has 13 amino acids.

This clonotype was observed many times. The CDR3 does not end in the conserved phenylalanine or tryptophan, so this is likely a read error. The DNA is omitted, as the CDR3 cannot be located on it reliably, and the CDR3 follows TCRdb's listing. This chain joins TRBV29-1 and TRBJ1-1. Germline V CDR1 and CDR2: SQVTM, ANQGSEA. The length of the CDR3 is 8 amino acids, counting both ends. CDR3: CSVDRAIH.

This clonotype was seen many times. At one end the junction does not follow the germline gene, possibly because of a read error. The CDR3 loop is CSATGGVNTEAFF. The CDR3 DNA reads TGCAGCGCTACAGGGGGAGTAAACACTGAAGCTTTCTTT. The chain recombines TRBV20-1 with TRBJ1-1, with TRBD1 identical over 8 bases. From germline, CDR1 is DFQATT and CDR2 SNEGSKA (reference sequence). The CDR3 consists of 13 residues.

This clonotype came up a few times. CDR3 bases: TGTGCCAGCAGCTTAGCTAGTGAAGCTTTCTTT. It encodes CASSLASEAFF. The chain employs TRBV7-9 and TRBJ1-1; D is ambiguous. Germline V gives CDR1 SEHNR, CDR2 FQNEAQ (reference sequence). V was pared by 0 bases and J by 7 bases, with 3 bases between. CDR3 length: 11 residues. The whole variable domain, filled in from reference TRBV7-9 and TRBJ1-1, reads DTGVSQNPRHKITKRGQNVTFRCDPISEHNRLYWYRQTLGQGPEFLTYFQNEAQLEKSRLLSDRFSAERPKGSFSTLEIQRTEQGDSAMYLCASSLASEAFFGQGTRLTVV.

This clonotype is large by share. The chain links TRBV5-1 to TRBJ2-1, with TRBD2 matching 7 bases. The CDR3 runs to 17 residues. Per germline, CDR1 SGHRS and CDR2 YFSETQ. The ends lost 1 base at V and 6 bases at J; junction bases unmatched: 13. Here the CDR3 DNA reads TGCGCCAGCAGCTTGTTGGCGGGAGTCTCTAGCCTCAATGAGCAGTTCTTC. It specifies CASSLLAGVSSLNEQFF.

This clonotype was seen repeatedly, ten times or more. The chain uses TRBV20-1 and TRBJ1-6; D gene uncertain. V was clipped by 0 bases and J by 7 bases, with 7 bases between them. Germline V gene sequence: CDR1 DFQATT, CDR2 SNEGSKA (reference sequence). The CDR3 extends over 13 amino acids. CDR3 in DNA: TGCAGTGCTAGAGAGCAGGCAAATTCACCCCTCCACTTT. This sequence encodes CSAREQANSPLHF.

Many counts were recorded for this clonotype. Written as DNA, the CDR3 is TGTGCCATCAGTGAGTCGTCGGACAGGGCAGGTCGAGGCTACACCTTC. Translation gives CAISESSDRAGRGYTF. This chain connects TRBV10-3 to TRBJ1-2; TRBD1 matches at 8 bases. CDR1 is ENHRY and CDR2 is SYGVKD in the germline V gene. With 0 bases clipped from V and 8 bases from J, the junction kept 11 bases outside the gene matches. The CDR3 is 16 amino acids.

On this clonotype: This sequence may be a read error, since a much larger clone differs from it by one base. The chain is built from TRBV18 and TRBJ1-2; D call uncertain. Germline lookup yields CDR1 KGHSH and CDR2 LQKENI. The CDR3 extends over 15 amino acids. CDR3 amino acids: CTSSPPARGGYGYTF. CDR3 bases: TGTACCAGCTCACCACCGGCGCGGGGAGGCTATGGCTACACCTTC.

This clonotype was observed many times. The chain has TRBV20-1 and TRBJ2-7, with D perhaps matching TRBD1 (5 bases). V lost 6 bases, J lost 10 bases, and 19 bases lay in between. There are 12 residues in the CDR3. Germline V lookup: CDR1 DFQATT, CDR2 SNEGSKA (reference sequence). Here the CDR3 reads CSAPFQGLGQYF. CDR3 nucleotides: TGCAGTGCCCCCTTCCAGGGATTAGGTCAGTACTTC.

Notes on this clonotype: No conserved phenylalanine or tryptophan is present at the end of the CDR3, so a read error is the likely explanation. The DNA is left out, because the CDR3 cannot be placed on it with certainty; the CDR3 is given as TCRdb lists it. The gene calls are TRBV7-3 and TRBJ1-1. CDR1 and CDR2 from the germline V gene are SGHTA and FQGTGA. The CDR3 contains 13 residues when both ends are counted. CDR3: CASSFRMNTEAFG.

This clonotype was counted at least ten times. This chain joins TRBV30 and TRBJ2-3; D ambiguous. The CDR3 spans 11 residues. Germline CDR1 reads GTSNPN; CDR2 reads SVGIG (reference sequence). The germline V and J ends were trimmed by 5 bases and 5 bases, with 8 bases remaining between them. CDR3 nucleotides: TGTGCCTGGTCCTGGGGAGATACGCAGTATTTT. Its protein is CAWSWGDTQYF.

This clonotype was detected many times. CDR3 sequence reads: CASSFSREGGVTDTQYF. The CDR3, as DNA: TGTGCCAGCAGCTTCTCGCGGGAGGGAGGGGTCACAGATACGCAGTATTTT. The chain couples TRBV7-9 to TRBJ2-3; 9 nucleotides agree with TRBD2. CDR1 and CDR2 (germline): SEHNR, FQNEAQ (reference sequence). CDR3 size: 17 residues. V was clipped by 3 bases and J by 2 bases; unmatched bases: 9.

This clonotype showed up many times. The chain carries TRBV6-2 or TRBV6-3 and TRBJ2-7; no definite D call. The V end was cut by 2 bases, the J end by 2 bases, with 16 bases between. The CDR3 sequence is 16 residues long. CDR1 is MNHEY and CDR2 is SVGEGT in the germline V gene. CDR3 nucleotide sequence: TGTGCCAGCAGTTACACAAGTATCGCCAGTGCCTACGAGCAGTACTTC. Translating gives CASSYTSIASAYEQYF.

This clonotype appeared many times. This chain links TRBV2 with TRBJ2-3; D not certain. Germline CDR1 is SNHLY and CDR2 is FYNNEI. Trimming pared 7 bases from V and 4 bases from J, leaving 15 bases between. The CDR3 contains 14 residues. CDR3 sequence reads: CASTQTLTSDTQYF. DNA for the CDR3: TGTGCCAGCACCCAGACTTTAACTTCAGATACGCAGTATTTT.

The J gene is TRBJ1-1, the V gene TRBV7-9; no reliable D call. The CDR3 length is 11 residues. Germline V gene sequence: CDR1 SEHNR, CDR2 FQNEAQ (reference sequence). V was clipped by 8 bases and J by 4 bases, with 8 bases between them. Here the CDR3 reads CASWIGTEAFF. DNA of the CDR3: TGTGCCAGCTGGATTGGCACTGAAGCTTTCTTT.

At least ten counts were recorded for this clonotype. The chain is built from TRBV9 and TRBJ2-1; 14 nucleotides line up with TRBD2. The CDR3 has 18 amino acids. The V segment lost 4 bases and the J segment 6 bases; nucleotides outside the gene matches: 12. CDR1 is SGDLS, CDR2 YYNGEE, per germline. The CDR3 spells CASSSPGTSGSRPNEQFF. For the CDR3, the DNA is TGTGCCAGCAGCTCCCCCGGGACTAGCGGGAGCCGCCCCAATGAGCAGTTCTTC.

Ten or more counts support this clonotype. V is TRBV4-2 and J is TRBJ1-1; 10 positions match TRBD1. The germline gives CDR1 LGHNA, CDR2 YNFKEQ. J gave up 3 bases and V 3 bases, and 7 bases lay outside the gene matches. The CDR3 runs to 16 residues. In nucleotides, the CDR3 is TGTGCCAGCAGCCACCCGACAGGGGGCGGATACACTGAAGCTTTCTTT. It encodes CASSHPTGGGYTEAFF.

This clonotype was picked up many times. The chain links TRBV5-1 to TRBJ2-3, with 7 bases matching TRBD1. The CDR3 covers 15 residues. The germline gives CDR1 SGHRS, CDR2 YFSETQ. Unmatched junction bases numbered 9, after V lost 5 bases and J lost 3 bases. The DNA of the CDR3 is TGCGCCAGCAGACTGGGACAGCCGAGGACAGATACGCAGTATTTT. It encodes CASRLGQPRTDTQYF.

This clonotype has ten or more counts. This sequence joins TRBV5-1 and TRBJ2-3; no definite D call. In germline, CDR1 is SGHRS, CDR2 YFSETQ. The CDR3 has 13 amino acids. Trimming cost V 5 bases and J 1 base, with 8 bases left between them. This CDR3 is CASRGPGTDTQYF. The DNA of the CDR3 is TGCGCCAGCAGAGGACCAGGCACAGATACGCAGTATTTT. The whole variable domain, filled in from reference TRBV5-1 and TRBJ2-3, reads KAGVTQTPRYLIKTRGQQVTLSCSPISGHRSVSWYQQTPGQGLQFLFEYFSETQRNKGNFPGRFSGRQFSNSRSEMNVSTLELGDSALYLCASRGPGTDTQYFGPGTRLTVL.